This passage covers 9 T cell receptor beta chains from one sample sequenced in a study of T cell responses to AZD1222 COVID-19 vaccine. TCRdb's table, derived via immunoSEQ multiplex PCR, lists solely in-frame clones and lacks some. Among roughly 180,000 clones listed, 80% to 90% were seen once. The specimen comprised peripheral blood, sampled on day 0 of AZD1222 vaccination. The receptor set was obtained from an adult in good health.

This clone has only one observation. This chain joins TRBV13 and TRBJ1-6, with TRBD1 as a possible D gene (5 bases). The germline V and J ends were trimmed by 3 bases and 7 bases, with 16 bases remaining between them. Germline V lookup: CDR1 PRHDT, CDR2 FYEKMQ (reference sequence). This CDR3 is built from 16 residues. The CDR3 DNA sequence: TGTGCCAGCAGCTTTAAATGGGGGGTGATCAATTCACCCCTCCACTTT. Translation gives CASSFKWGVINSPLHF.

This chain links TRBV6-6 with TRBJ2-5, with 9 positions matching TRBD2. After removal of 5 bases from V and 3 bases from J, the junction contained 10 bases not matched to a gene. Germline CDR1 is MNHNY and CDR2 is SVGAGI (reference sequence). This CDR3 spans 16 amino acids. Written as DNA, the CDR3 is TGTGCCAGCAGTAAGGGCGGGGGGGCCGCTGAAGAGACCCAGTACTTC. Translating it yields CASSKGGGAAEETQYF.

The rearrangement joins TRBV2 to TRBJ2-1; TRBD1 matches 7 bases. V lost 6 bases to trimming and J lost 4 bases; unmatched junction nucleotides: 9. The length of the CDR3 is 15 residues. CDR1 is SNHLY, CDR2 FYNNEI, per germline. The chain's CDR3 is CASRSDRAHYNEQFF. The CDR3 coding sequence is TGTGCCAGCAGATCTGACAGGGCCCATTACAATGAGCAGTTCTTC.

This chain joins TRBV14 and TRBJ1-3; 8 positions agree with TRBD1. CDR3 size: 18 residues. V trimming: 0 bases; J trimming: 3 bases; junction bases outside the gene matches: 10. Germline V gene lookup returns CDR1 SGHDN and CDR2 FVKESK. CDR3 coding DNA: TGTGCCAGCAGCCAAGAGCAGGGGGCGCGTGTTTTTGGAAACACCATATATTTT. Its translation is CASSQEQGARVFGNTIYF.

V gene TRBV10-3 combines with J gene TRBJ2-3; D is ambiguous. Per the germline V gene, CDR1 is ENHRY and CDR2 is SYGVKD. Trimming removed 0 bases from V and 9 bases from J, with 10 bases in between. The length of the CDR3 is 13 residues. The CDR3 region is CAISESRSQTQYF. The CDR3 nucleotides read TGTGCCATCAGTGAGTCGAGATCGCAGACGCAGTATTTT.

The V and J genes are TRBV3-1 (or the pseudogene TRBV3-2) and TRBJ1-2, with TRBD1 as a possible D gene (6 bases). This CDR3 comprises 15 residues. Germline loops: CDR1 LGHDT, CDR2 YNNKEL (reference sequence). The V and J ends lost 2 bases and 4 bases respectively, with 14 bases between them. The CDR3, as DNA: TGTGCCAGCAGCCAATACACAGGGTCACCCTATGGCTACACCTTC. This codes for CASSQYTGSPYGYTF.

As DNA, the CDR3 is TGTGCCAGCAGCTTAGGCAGGACCTACGAGCAGTACTTC. Translated, it gives CASSLGRTYEQYF. This chain connects TRBV7-9 to TRBJ2-7; D gene ambiguous. Germline loops: CDR1 SEHNR, CDR2 FQNEAQ (reference sequence). The CDR3 spans 13 residues. Between the trimmed V and J ends, which lost 1 base and 2 bases, there was a span of 6 bases.

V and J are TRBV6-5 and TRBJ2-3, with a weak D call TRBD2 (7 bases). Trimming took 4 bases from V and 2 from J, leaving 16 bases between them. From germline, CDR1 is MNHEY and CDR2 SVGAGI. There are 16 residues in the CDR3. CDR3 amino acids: CASSWAGAGTTDTQYF. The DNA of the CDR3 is TGTGCCAGCAGTTGGGCGGGGGCAGGGACCACAGATACGCAGTATTTT.

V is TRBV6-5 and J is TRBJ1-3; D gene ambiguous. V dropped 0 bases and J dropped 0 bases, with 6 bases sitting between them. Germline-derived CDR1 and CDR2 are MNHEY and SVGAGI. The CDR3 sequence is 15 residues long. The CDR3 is CASSYSISSGNTIYF. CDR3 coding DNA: TGTGCCAGCAGTTACTCGATCAGCTCTGGAAACACCATATATTTT.